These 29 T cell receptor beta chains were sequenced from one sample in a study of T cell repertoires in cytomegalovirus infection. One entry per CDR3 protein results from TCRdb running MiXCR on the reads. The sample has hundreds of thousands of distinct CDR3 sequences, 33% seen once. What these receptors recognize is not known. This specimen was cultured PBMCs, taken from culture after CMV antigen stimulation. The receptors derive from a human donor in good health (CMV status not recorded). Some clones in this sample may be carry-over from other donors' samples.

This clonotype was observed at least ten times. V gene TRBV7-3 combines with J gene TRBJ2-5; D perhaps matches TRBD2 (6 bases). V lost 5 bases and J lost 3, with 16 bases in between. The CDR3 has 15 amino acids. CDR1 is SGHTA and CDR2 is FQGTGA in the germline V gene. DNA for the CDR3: TGTGCCAGCAGCATCGCCCCGGGAGTCGAAGAGACCCAGTACTTC. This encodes CASSIAPGVEETQYF.

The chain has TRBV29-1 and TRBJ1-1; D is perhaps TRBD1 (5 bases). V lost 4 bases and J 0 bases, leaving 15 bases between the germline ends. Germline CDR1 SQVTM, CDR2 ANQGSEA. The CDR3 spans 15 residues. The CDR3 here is CSVGGRSVLNTEAFF. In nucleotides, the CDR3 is TGCAGCGTTGGGGGCAGGAGCGTCCTGAACACTGAAGCTTTCTTT.

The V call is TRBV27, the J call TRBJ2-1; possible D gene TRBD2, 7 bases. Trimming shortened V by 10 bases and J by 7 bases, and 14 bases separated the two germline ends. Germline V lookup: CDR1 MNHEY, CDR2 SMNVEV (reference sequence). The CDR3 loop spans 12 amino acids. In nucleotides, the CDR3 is TGTGCCACCCATAGGGGGGGGAATGAGCAGTTCTTC. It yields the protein CATHRGGNEQFF.

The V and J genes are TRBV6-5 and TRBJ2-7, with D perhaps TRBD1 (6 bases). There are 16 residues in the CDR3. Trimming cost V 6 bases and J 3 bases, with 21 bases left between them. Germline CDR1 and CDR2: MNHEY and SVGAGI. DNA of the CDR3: TGTGCCAGCAGGGTTGGGGGCAGTAGTCCTTTCTACGAGCAGTACTTC. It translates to CASRVGGSSPFYEQYF.

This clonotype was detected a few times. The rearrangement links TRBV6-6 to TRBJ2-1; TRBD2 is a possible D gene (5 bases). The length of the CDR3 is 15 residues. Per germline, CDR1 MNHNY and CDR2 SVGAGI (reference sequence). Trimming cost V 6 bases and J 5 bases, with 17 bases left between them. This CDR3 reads CASSPPGDSNNEQFF. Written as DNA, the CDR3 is TGTGCCAGCAGCCCCCCCGGGGATTCCAACAATGAGCAGTTCTTC.

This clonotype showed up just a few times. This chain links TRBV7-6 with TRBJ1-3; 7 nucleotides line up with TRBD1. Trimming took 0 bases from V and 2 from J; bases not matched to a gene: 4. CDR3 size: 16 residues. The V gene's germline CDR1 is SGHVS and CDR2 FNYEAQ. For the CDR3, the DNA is TGTGCCAGCAGCTTAGCCAGCACAGGGGCTGGAAACACCATATATTTT. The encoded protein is CASSLASTGAGNTIYF.

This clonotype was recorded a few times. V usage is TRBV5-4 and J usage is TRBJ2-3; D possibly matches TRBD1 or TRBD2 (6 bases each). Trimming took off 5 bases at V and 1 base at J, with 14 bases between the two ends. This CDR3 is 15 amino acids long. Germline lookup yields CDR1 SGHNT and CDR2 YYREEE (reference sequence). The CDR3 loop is CASSWGRDRTDTQYF. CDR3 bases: TGTGCCAGCAGTTGGGGGCGGGACCGCACAGATACGCAGTATTTT.

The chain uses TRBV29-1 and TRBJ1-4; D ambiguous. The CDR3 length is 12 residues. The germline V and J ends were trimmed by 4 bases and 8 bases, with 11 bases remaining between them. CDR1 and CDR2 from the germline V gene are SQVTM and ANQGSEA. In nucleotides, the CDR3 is TGCAGCGTTGGCAGGAGAGGGGAAAAACTGTTTTTT. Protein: CSVGRRGEKLFF.

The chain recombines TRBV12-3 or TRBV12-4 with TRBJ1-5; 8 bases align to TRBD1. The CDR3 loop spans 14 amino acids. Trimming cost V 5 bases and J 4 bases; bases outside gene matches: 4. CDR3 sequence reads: CASSRTGMNQPQHF. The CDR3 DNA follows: TGTGCCAGCAGTAGGACAGGGATGAATCAGCCCCAGCATTTT.

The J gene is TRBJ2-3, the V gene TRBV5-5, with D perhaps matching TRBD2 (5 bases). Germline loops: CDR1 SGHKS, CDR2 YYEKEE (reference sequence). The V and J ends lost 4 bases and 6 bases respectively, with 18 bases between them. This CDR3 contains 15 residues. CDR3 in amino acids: CASSPPPGLPDTQYF. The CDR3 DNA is TGTGCCAGCAGCCCCCCCCCGGGGTTACCCGATACGCAGTATTTT. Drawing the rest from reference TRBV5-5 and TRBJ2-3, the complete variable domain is DAGVTQSPTHLIKTRGQQVTLRCSPISGHKSVSWYQQVLGQGPQFIFQYYEKEERGRGNFPDRFSARQFPNYSSELNVNALLLGDSALYLCASSPPPGLPDTQYFGPGTRLTVL.

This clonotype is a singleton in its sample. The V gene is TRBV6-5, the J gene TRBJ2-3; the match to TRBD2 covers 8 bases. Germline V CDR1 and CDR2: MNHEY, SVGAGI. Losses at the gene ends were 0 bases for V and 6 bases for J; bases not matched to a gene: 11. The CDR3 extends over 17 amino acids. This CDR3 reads CASSYSIMAGGLDTQYF. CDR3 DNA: TGTGCCAGCAGTTACTCGATTATGGCGGGAGGTCTGGATACGCAGTATTTT.

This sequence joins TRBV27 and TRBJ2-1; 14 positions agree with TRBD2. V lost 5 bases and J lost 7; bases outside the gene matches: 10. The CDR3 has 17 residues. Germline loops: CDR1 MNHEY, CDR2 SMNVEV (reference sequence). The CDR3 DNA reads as TGTGCCAGCAGTCGCTTGGGACTAGCGGGAGAGGGTAATGAGCAGTTCTTC. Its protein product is CASSRLGLAGEGNEQFF.

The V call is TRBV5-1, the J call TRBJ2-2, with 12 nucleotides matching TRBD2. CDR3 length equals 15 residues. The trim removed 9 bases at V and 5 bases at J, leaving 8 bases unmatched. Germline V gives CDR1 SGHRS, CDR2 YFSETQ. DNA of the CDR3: TGCGCCACCGGAGCCGGGACTAGCGGGACCGGGGAGCTGTTTTTT. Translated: CATGAGTSGTGELFF.

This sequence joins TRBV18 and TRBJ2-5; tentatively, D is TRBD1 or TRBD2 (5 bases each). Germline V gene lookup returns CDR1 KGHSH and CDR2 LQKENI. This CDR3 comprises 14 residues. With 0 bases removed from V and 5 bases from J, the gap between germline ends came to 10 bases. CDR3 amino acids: CASSPPRGPETQYF. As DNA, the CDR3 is TGTGCCAGCTCACCACCTCGGGGACCGGAGACCCAGTACTTC. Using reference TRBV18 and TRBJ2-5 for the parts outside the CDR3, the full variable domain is NAGVMQNPRHLVRRRGQEARLRCSPMKGHSHVYWYRQLPEEGLKFMVYLQKENIIDESGMPKERFSAEFPKEGPSILRIQQVVRGDSAAYFCASSPPRGPETQYFGPGTRLLVL.

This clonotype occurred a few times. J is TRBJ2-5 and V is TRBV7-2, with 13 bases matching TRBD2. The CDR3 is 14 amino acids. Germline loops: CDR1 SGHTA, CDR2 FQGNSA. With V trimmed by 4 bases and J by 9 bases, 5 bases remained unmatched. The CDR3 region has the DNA TGTGCCAGCAGCTCACTAGCGGGAGGGGCCGCCCAGTACTTC. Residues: CASSSLAGGAAQYF.

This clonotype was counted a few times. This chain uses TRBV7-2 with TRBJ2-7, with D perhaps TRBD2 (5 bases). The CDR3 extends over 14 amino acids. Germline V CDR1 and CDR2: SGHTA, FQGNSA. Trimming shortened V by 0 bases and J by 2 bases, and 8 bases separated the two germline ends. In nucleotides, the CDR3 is TGTGCCAGCAGCTTAGCGACCGGGACCTACGAGCAGTACGTC. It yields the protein CASSLATGTYEQYV.

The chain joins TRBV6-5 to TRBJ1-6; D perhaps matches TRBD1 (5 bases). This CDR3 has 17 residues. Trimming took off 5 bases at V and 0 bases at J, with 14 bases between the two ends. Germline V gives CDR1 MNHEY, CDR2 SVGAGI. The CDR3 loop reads CASSRDGGSSYNSPLHF. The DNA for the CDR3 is TGTGCCAGCAGTCGGGACGGTGGGAGCTCCTATAATTCACCCCTCCACTTT.

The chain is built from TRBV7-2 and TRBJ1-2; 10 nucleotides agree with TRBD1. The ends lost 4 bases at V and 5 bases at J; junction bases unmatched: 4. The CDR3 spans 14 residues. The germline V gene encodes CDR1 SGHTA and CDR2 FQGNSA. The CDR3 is CASSSDRGLYGYTF. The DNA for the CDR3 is TGTGCCAGCAGCTCCGACAGGGGGCTTTATGGCTACACCTTC.

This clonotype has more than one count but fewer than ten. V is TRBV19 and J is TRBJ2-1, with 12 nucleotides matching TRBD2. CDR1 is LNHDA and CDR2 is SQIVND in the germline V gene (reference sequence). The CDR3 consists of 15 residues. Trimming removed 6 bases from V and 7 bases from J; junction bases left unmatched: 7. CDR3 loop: CASSSLAGGPNEQFF. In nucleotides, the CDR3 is TGTGCCAGTAGCTCCCTAGCGGGAGGGCCAAATGAGCAGTTCTTC.

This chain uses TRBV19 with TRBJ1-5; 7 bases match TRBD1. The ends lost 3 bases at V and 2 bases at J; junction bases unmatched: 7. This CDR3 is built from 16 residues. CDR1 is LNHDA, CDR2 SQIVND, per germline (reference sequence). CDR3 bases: TGTGCCAGTAGTATTTATGGGGACAGCCGCAATCAGCCCCAGCATTTT. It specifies CASSIYGDSRNQPQHF.

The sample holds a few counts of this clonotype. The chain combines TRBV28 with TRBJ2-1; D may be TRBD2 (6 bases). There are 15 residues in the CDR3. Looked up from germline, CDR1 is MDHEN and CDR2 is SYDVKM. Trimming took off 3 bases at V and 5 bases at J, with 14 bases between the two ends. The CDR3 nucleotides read TGTGCCAGCAGTTTGGCCCAGCGGGCAAACAATGAGCAGTTCTTC. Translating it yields CASSLAQRANNEQFF.

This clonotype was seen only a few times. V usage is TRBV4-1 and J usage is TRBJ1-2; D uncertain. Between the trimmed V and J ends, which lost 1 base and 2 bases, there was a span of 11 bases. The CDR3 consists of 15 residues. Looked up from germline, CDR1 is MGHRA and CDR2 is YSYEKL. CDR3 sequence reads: CASSQAGRSNYGYTF. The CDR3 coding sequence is TGCGCCAGCAGCCAAGCTGGACGTTCCAACTATGGCTACACCTTC.

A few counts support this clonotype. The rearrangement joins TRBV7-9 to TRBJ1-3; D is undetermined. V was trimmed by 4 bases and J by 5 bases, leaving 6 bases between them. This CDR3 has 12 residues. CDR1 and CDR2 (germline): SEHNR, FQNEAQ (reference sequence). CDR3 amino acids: CASSSSRNTIYF. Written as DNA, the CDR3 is TGTGCCAGCAGCTCCTCAAGAAACACCATATATTTT. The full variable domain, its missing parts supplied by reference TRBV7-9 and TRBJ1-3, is DTGVSQNPRHKITKRGQNVTFRCDPISEHNRLYWYRQTLGQGPEFLTYFQNEAQLEKSRLLSDRFSAERPKGSFSTLEIQRTEQGDSAMYLCASSSSRNTIYFGEGSWLTVV.

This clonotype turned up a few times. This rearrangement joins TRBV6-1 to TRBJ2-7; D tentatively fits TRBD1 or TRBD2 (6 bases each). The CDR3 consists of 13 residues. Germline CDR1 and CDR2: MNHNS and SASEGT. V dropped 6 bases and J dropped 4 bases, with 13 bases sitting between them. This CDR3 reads CASSHKGGYEQYV. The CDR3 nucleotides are TGTGCCAGCAGCCACAAAGGGGGGTACGAGCAGTACGTC.

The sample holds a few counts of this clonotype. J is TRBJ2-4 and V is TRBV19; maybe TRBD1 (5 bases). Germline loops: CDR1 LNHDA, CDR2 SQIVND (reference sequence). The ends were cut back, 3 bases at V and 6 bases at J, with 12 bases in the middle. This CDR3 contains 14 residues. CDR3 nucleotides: TGTGCCAGTAGTATTCCGAAGGGGCGAAACATTCAGTACTTC. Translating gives CASSIPKGRNIQYF.

The CDR3 region is CASSYEGPNYGYTF. Written as DNA, the CDR3 is TGTGCCAGCAGTTACGAGGGCCCTAACTATGGCTACACCTTC. The V gene is TRBV12-3 or TRBV12-4, the J gene TRBJ1-2; D gene unclear. Trimming removed 4 bases from V and 0 bases from J, with 9 bases in between. The length of the CDR3 is 14 residues.

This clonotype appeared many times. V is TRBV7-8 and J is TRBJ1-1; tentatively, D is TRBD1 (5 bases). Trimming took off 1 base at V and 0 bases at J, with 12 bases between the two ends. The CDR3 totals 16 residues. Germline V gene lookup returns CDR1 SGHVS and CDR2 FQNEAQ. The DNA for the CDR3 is TGTGCCAGCAGCTTAGGTTTTGGGACGGTGAACACTGAAGCTTTCTTT. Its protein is CASSLGFGTVNTEAFF.

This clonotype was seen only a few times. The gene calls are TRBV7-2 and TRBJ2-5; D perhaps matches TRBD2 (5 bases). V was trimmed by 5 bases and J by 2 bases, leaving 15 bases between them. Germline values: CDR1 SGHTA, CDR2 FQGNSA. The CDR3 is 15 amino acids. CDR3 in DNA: TGTGCCAGCAGCCGCTACGGGATACTTCAAGAGACCCAGTACTTC. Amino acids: CASSRYGILQETQYF.

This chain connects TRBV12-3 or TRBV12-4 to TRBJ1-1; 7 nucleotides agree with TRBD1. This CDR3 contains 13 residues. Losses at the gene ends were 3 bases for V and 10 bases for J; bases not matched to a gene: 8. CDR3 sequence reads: CASSFKGALGAFF. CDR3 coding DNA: TGTGCCAGCAGTTTTAAGGGGGCGCTCGGAGCTTTCTTT.